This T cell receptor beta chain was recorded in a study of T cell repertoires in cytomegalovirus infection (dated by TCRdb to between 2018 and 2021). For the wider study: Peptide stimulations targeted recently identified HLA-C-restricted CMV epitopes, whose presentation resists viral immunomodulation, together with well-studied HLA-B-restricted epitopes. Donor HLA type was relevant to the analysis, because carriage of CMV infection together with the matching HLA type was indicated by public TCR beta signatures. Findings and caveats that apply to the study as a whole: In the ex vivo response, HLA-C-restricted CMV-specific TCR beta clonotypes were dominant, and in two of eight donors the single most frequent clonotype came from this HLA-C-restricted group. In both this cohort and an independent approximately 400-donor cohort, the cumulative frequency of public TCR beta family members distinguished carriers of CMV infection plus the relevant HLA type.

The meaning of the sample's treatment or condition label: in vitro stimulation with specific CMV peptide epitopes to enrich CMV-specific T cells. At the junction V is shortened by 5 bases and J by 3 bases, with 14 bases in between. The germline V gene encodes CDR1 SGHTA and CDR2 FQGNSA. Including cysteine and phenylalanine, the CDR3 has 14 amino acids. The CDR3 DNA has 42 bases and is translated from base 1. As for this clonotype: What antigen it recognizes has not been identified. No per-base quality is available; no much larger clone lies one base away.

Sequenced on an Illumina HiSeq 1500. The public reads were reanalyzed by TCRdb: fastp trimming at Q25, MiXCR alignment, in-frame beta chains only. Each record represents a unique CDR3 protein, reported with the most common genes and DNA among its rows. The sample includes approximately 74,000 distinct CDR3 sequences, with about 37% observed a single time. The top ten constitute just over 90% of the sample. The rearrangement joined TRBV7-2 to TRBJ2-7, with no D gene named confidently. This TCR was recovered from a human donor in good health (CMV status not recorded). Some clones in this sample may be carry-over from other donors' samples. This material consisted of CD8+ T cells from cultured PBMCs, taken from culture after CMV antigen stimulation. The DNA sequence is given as TGTGCCAGCAGCCAAAGCCCCGAGGACTACGAGCAGTACTTC. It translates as CASSQSPEDYEQYF.